The TCR beta chain under discussion was sequenced for a study of T cell repertoires in cytomegalovirus infection. Overall study context: Signatures in public TCR beta sequences pointed to both CMV infection and matching HLA type.

The V end was cut by 4 bases, the J end by 2 bases, with 15 bases between. The CDR3 is made up of 15 amino acids. CDR1 SEHNR and CDR2 FQNEAQ come from the germline V gene (reference sequence). As to this clonotype: Its target is unknown.

TCRdb analysed the reads with MiXCR anew, one entry per CDR3 protein. The table includes 300,000 to 400,000 distinct CDR3 sequences, roughly 29% detected once. The chain combines TRBV7-9 with TRBJ2-7; the D gene is possibly TRBD1 (5 bases). The receptor was derived from a human donor in good health (CMV status not recorded). Some clones in this sample may be carry-over from other donors' samples. This specimen consisted of cultured PBMCs, obtained from culture after CMV antigen stimulation. CDR3 residues: CASSSLRQTPYEQYF. CDR3 nucleotides: TGTGCCAGCAGCTCCCTCCGACAGACACCCTACGAGCAGTACTTC. The complete variable domain, with remaining parts taken from reference TRBV7-9 and TRBJ2-7, reads DTGVSQNPRHKITKRGQNVTFRCDPISEHNRLYWYRQTLGQGPEFLTYFQNEAQLEKSRLLSDRFSAERPKGSFSTLEIQRTEQGDSAMYLCASSSLRQTPYEQYFGPGTRLTVT.